Following are 24 T cell receptor beta chains from one sample sequenced in a study of blood T cells in healthy people across ages. Together with a sample-barcoded 5' primer, a J-beta primer mix was included in a second PCR lasting roughly 6 to 12 cycles. TCRdb processed the 5' RACE reads anew with MiXCR; each CDR3 protein has one entry. Of around 1,500,000 distinct CDR3 sequences in the sample, roughly 30% are singletons; the top ten hold roughly 8.2%. Sample: blood. The receptors were gathered from a woman in her 30s in good health.

This clonotype was counted between two and nine times. J is TRBJ1-1 and V is TRBV5-1, with D unresolved. Trimming took off 0 bases at V and 4 bases at J, with 7 bases between the two ends. This CDR3 region has 13 residues. Per the germline V gene, CDR1 is SGHRS and CDR2 is YFSETQ. CDR3 bases: TGCGCCAGCAGCTTGGAGATCATCACTGAAGCTTTCTTT. Protein sequence: CASSLEIITEAFF.

J is TRBJ2-1 and V is TRBV4-3; 7 nucleotides match TRBD2. The trim removed 5 bases at V and 2 bases at J, leaving 6 bases unmatched. CDR1 and CDR2 from the germline V gene are LGHNA and YSLEER. CDR3 length equals 15 residues. The CDR3, as DNA: TGCGCCAGCAGCTATGCTAGCGGCGCCTACAATGAGCAGTTCTTC. It yields the protein CASSYASGAYNEQFF.

J is TRBJ1-4 and V is TRBV12-3 or TRBV12-4; D may be TRBD1 (6 bases). The CDR3 consists of 14 residues. Trimming took 6 bases from V and 5 from J, leaving 13 bases between them. The CDR3, as DNA: TGTGCCAGCAGCCAAGGGGGTGTGAATGAAAAACTGTTTTTT. It codes for CASSQGGVNEKLFF.

V gene TRBV7-7 combines with J gene TRBJ2-2; D ambiguous. CDR3 length equals 15 residues. V lost 1 base and J 7 bases, leaving 13 bases between the germline ends. From germline, CDR1 is SSHAT and CDR2 FNYEAQ (reference sequence). CDR3 in DNA: TGTGCCAGCAGCTTAGGCACCGGTAGGAACGGGGAGCTGTTTTTT. It translates to CASSLGTGRNGELFF.

The V gene is TRBV5-1, the J gene TRBJ2-5; D is possibly TRBD1 or TRBD2 (6 bases each). This CDR3 spans 14 amino acids. With 6 bases removed from V and 5 bases from J, the gap between germline ends came to 17 bases. CDR1 SGHRS and CDR2 YFSETQ come from the germline V gene. The CDR3 protein is CASIYGPGAETQYF. CDR3 bases: TGCGCCAGCATCTATGGCCCGGGGGCGGAGACCCAGTACTTC. Complete variable domain (other parts from reference TRBV5-1 and TRBJ2-5): KAGVTQTPRYLIKTRGQQVTLSCSPISGHRSVSWYQQTPGQGLQFLFEYFSETQRNKGNFPGRFSGRQFSNSRSEMNVSTLELGDSALYLCASIYGPGAETQYFGPGTRLLVL.

The V call is TRBV20-1, the J call TRBJ1-3, with D possibly matching TRBD1 (5 bases). From germline, CDR1 is DFQATT and CDR2 SNEGSKA (reference sequence). The CDR3 runs to 14 residues. Trimming removed 5 bases at V and 0 bases at J, with 11 bases between. The CDR3 region is CSAVDSRSGNTIYF. As DNA, the CDR3 is TGCAGTGCTGTCGACAGCCGCTCTGGAAACACCATATATTTT.

A few counts support this clonotype. CDR3 sequence (DNA): TGTGCCAGCAGCTCCCCCCAGGGCATTGGACCGAATGAGCAGTTCTTC. Its translation: CASSSPQGIGPNEQFF. J is TRBJ2-1 and V is TRBV7-2, with a weak D call TRBD1 (5 bases). Per the germline V gene, CDR1 is SGHTA and CDR2 is FQGNSA. Trimming left V 4 bases short and J 7 bases short, with 20 bases between. CDR3 length equals 16 residues. The entire variable domain, with the rest obtained from reference TRBV7-2 and TRBJ2-1, is as follows: GAGVSQSPSNKVTEKGKDVELRCDPISGHTALYWYRQSLGQGLEFLIYFQGNSAPDKSGLPSDRFSAERTGGSVSTLTIQRTQQEDSAVYLCASSSPQGIGPNEQFFGPGTRLTVL.

For the CDR3, the DNA is TGTGCCAGCAGCTTGGTTCAGGGACTAGTCGGGGGTGAGCAGTTCTTC. Translated, it gives CASSLVQGLVGGEQFF. V usage is TRBV5-8 and J usage is TRBJ2-1; 8 nucleotides line up with TRBD2. This CDR3 comprises 16 residues. V was clipped by 0 bases and J by 9 bases; unmatched bases: 11. Germline loops: CDR1 SGHTS, CDR2 YDEGEE.

This clonotype has more than one count but fewer than ten. The gene calls are TRBV5-1 and TRBJ2-1; 9 positions agree with TRBD2. V lost 4 bases and J lost 6; bases outside the gene matches: 8. CDR3 length: 15 residues. Germline CDR1 reads SGHRS; CDR2 reads YFSETQ. The CDR3 loop reads CASSPPGREGNEQFF. The CDR3 nucleotides read TGCGCCAGCAGCCCCCCCGGGCGGGAGGGCAATGAGCAGTTCTTC.

The chain couples TRBV20-1 to TRBJ2-3, with D unclear. The CDR3 extends over 14 amino acids. Germline V lookup: CDR1 DFQATT, CDR2 SNEGSKA (reference sequence). V was cut by 1 base and J by 4 bases, with 12 bases left in between. The DNA of the CDR3 is TGCAGTGCTAGAGTAATGGATGCGGCAGATACGCAGTATTTT. Translated, it gives CSARVMDAADTQYF.

The chain employs TRBV28 and TRBJ1-5; D is perhaps TRBD1 (5 bases). This CDR3 has 13 amino acids. Germline values: CDR1 MDHEN, CDR2 SYDVKM. Trimming removed 6 bases at V and 3 bases at J, with 9 bases between. DNA for the CDR3: TGTGCCAGCAGGGGGGTTCCCAATCAGCCCCAGCATTTT. Translation: CASRGVPNQPQHF.

The J gene is TRBJ1-2, the V gene TRBV6-1; D not certain. Germline V gene sequence: CDR1 MNHNS, CDR2 SASEGT. V lost 0 bases, J lost 3 bases, and 2 bases lay in between. The CDR3 is 12 residues long. CDR3 in amino acids: CASSEAYYGYTF. The CDR3 DNA follows: TGTGCCAGCAGTGAAGCTTACTATGGCTACACCTTC.

This sequence joins TRBV5-1 and TRBJ2-7; D may be TRBD1 (6 bases). V gave up 3 bases and J gave up 4 bases, with 11 bases separating them. The germline CDR1 and CDR2 sequences are SGHRS and YFSETQ. CDR3 length: 13 amino acids. The CDR3 region has the DNA TGCGCCAGCAGCTACCAACAGGGTTACGAGCAGTACTTC. Its protein is CASSYQQGYEQYF.

This clonotype has more than one count but fewer than ten. This sequence joins TRBV5-1 and TRBJ2-7; tentative D call: TRBD2 (6 bases). There are 15 residues in the CDR3. The germline gives CDR1 SGHRS, CDR2 YFSETQ. Trimming stripped 3 bases from V and 4 bases from J, with 17 bases between. CDR3 amino acids: CASSSSPGAIYEQYF. CDR3 nucleotide sequence: TGCGCCAGCAGCTCAAGTCCGGGAGCGATATACGAGCAGTACTTC.

V usage is TRBV2 and J usage is TRBJ2-3, with TRBD2 matching over 14 bases. The CDR3 is made up of 17 amino acids. Trimming cost V 4 bases and J 8 bases; bases outside gene matches: 11. Germline values: CDR1 SNHLY, CDR2 FYNNEI. CDR3 nucleotides: TGTGCCAGCAGTGCCTCCGGGACTAGCGGGAGTTGGATTACGCAGTATTTT. This sequence encodes CASSASGTSGSWITQYF.

A single count supports this clonotype. This clone may be a read error of a much larger clone one base away. The rearrangement links TRBV3-1 to TRBJ2-3; no clear D. The germline V gene has CDR1 LGHDT and CDR2 YNNKEL (reference sequence). This CDR3 has 12 amino acids. V lost 7 bases, J lost 4 bases, and 9 bases lay in between. The CDR3 loop is CASNQTPDTQYF. The CDR3 DNA is TGTGCCAGCAACCAGACGCCAGATACGCAGTATTTT.

V is TRBV2 and J is TRBJ2-5; D is perhaps TRBD1 or TRBD2 (5 bases each). The germline CDR1 and CDR2 sequences are SNHLY and FYNNEI. This CDR3 spans 12 amino acids. V lost 4 bases to trimming and J lost 12 bases, with 15 bases between them. For the CDR3, the DNA is TGTGCCAGCAGTGGATATCCCGGGACGAAGTACTTC. Translating gives CASSGYPGTKYF.

In its sample, this clonotype was seen many times. The rearrangement uses TRBV12-3 or TRBV12-4 and TRBJ2-3; 8 nucleotides agree with TRBD2. The CDR3 totals 15 residues. Trimming cost V 8 bases and J 0 bases; bases outside gene matches: 7. CDR3 nucleotides: TGTGCCAGCGGCACTACTAGCGGAAGCACAGATACGCAGTATTTT. Its translation is CASGTTSGSTDTQYF.

As regards this clonotype: Given a much more abundant clone one base away, this may be a read error. The V call is TRBV4-1, the J call TRBJ1-5; D remains unclear. The CDR3 consists of 14 residues. Germline V lookup: CDR1 MGHRA, CDR2 YSYEKL. The germline V and J ends were trimmed by 1 base and 4 bases, with 8 bases remaining between them. This chain's CDR3 is CASSQVPENQPQHF. The DNA of the CDR3 is TGCGCCAGCAGCCAAGTTCCCGAAAATCAGCCCCAGCATTTT.

This clonotype was counted ten times or more. This chain links TRBV27 with TRBJ2-4; a possible D gene is TRBD2 (7 bases). V was shortened by 6 bases and J by 4 bases, with 16 bases between the two germline ends. The germline V gene encodes CDR1 MNHEY and CDR2 SMNVEV (reference sequence). This CDR3 spans 15 amino acids. CDR3: CASSHDRRGKNIQYF. Written as DNA, the CDR3 is TGTGCCAGCAGCCATGACAGGCGGGGGAAAAACATTCAGTACTTC.

Ten or more counts support this clonotype. The rearrangement links TRBV7-2 to TRBJ2-5; D is possibly TRBD1 or TRBD2 (5 bases each). The V gene lost 7 bases and the J gene lost 7 bases, with 13 bases spanning the gap. Germline CDR1 SGHTA, CDR2 FQGNSA. The CDR3 is 12 amino acids. CDR3 residues: CASNTQGVTQYF. DNA for the CDR3: TGTGCCAGCAACACTCAGGGAGTGACCCAGTACTTC.

The V and J genes are TRBV21-1 and TRBJ1-5; the table calls TRBD1, which could not be checked here. TRBV21-1 is tagged as a pseudogene. The CDR3 length is 17 residues. CDR3 loop: CASSTPVADRGGQPQHF. The CDR3 DNA reads as TGTGCCAGCAGCACACCAGTTGCGGACAGGGGGGGGCAGCCCCAGCATTTT.

The table lists this clonotype with a few counts. The chain has TRBV20-1 and TRBJ2-5; 7 bases line up with TRBD1. The junction had 9 bases not matched to a gene; V was cut back by 1 base and J by 4 bases. Per germline, CDR1 DFQATT and CDR2 SNEGSKA (reference sequence). This CDR3 is 15 amino acids long. The chain's CDR3 is CSARVPARGRETQYF. Written as DNA, the CDR3 is TGCAGTGCTAGAGTACCCGCCAGGGGGAGAGAGACCCAGTACTTC.

As to this clonotype: A single base separates this from a much larger clone, so it may be a read error. The chain combines TRBV12-3 or TRBV12-4 with TRBJ2-6; 7 nucleotides line up with TRBD1. This CDR3 contains 17 residues. DNA for the CDR3: TGTGCCAGCAGTTTAGGGACAGGCTTCTCTGGGGCCAACGTCCCGACTTTC. This encodes CASSLGTGFSGANVPTF.